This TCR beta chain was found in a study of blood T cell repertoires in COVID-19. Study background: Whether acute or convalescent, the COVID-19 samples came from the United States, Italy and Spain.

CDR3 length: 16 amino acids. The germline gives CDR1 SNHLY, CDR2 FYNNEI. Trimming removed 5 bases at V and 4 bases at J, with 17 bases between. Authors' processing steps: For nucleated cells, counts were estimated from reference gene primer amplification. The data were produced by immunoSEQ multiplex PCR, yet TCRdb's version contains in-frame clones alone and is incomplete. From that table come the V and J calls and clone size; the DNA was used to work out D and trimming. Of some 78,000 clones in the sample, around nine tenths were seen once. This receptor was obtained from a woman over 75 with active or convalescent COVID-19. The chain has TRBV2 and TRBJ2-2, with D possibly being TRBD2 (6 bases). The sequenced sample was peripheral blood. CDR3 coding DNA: TGTGCCAGCAGTTACCCCGGGACTGTGGGCACCGGGGAGCTGTTTTTT. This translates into CASSYPGTVGTGELFF.